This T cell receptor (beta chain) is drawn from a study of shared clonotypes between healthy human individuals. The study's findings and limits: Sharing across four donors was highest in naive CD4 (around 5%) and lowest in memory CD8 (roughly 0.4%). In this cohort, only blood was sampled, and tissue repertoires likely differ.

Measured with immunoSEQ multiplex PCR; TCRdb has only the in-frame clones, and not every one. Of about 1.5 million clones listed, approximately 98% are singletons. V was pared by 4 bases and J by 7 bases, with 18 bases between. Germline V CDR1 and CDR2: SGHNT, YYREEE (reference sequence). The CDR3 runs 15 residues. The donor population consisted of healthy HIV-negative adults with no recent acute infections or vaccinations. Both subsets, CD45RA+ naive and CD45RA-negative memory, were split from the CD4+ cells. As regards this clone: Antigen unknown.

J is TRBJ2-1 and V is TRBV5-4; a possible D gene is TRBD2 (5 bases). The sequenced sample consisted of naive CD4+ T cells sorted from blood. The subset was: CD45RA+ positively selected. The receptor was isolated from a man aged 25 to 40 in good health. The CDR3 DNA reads TGTGCCAGCAGCCTTGAGGGCCGTTTGGTGAATGAGCAGTTCTTC. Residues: CASSLEGRLVNEQFF.